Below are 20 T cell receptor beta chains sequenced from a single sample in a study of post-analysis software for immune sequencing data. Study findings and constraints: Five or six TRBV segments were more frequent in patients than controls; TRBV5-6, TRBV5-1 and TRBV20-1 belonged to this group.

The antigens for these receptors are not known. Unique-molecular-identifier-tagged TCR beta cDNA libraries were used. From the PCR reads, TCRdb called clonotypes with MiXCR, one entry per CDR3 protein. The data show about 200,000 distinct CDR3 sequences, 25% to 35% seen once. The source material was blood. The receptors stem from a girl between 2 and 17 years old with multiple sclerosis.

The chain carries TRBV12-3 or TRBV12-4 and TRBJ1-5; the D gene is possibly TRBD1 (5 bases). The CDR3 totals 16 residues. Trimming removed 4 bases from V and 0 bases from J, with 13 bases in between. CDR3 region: CASSSKAGNSNQPQHF. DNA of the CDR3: TGTGCCAGCAGTTCCAAGGCAGGGAATAGCAATCAGCCCCAGCATTTT.

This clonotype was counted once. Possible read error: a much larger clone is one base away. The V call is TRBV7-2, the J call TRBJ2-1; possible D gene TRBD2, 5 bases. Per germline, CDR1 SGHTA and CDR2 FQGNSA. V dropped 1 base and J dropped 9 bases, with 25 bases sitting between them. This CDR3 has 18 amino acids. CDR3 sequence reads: CASSLVPGRAVPLGEQFF. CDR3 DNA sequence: TGTGCCAGCAGCTTAGTCCCCGGACGAGCGGTGCCGTTGGGTGAGCAGTTCTTC.

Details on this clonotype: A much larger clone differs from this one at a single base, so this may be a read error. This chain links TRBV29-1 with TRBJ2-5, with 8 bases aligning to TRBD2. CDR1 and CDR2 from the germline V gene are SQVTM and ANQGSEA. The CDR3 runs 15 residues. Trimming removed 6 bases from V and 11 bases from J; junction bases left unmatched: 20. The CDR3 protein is CSVKPAGDAYNGQYF. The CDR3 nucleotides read TGCAGCGTCAAACCAGCGGGGGACGCTTACAATGGGCAGTACTTC.

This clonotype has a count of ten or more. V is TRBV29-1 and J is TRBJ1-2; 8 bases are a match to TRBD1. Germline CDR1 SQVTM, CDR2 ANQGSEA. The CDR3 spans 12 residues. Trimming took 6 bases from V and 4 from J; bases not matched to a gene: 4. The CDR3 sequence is CSVGDRTYGYTF. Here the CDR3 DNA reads TGCAGCGTCGGGGACAGGACCTATGGCTACACCTTC.

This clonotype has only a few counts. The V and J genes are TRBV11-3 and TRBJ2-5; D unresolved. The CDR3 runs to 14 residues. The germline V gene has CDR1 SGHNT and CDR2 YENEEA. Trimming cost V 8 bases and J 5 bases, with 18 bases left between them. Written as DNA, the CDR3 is TGTGCCAGCGCTCTATCGGCTGTAGGGGAGACCCAGTACTTC. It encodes CASALSAVGETQYF. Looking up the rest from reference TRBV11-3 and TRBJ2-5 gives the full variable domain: EAGVVQSPRYKIIEKKQPVAFWCNPISGHNTLYWYLQNLGQGPELLIRYENEEAVDDSQLPKDRFSAERLKGVDSTLKIQPAELGDSAVYLCASALSAVGETQYFGPGTRLLVL.

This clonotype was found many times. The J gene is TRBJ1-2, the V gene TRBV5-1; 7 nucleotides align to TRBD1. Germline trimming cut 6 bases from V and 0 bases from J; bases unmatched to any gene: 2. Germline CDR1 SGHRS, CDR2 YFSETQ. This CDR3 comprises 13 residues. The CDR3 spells CASKGQTNYGYTF. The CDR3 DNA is TGCGCCAGCAAGGGACAGACTAACTATGGCTACACCTTC.

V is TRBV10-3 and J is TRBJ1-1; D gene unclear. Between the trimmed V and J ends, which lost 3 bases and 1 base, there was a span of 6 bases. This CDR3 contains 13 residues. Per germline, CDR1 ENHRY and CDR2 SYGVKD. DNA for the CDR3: TGTGCCATCAGTGAAGGCGGGAACACTGAAGCTTTCTTT. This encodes CAISEGGNTEAFF.

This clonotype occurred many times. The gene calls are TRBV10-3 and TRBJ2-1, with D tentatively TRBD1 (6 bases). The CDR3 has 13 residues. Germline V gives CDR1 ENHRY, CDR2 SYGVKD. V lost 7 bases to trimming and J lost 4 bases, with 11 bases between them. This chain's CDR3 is CAIKAGEYNEQFF. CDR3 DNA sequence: TGTGCCATCAAGGCAGGGGAATACAATGAGCAGTTCTTC.

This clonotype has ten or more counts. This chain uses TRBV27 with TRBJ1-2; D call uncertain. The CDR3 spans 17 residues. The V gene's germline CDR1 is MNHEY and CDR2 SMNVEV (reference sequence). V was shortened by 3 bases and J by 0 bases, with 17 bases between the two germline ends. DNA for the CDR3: TGTGCCAGCAGTTTCGGTACATACGACGGTCCTAACTATGGCTACACCTTC. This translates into CASSFGTYDGPNYGYTF.

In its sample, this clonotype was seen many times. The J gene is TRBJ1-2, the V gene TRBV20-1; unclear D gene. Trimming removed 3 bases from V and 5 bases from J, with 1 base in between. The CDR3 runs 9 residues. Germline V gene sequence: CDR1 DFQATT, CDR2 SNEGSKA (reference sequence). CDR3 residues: CSASYGYTF. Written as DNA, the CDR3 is TGCAGTGCTAGTTATGGCTACACCTTC.

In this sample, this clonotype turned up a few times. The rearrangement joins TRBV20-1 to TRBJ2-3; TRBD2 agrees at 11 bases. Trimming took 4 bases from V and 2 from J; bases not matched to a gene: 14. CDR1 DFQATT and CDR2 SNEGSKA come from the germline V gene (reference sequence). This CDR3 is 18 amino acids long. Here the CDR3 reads CSATSPGLADSYTDTQYF. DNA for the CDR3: TGCAGTGCTACCTCTCCGGGACTAGCGGATTCATACACAGATACGCAGTATTTT.

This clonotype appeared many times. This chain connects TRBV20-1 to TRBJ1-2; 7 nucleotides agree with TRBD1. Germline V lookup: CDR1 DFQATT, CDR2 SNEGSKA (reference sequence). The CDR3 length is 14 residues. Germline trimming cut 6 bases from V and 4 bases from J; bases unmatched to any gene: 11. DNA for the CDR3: TGCAGTGCCACTTACCCCGACAGGGTCTATGGCTACACCTTC. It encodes CSATYPDRVYGYTF.

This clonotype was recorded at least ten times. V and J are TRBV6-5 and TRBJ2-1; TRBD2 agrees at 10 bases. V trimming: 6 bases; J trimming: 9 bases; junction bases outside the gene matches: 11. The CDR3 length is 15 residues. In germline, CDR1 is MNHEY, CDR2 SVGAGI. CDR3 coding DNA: TGTGCCAGCAGCTCACCCGGGACTAGCGCCCCTGAGCAGTTCTTC. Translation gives CASSSPGTSAPEQFF.

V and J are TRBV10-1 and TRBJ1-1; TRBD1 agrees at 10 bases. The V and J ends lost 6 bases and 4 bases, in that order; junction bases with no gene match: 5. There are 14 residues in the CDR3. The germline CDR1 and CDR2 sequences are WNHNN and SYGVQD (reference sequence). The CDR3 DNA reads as TGCGCCAGCAGGACAGGGGGCAGAACCACTGAAGCTTTCTTT. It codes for CASRTGGRTTEAFF.

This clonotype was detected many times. The CDR3 sequence is CASSLSGAGANVLTF. DNA for the CDR3: TGTGCCAGCAGCTTATCAGGGGCTGGGGCCAACGTCCTGACTTTC. V and J are TRBV7-9 and TRBJ2-6; D is possibly TRBD1 (6 bases). This CDR3 has 15 residues. Germline V CDR1 and CDR2: SEHNR, FQNEAQ (reference sequence). Trimming took off 2 bases at V and 2 bases at J, with 7 bases between the two ends. Supplemented by reference TRBV7-9 and TRBJ2-6, the full variable domain reads DTGVSQNPRHKITKRGQNVTFRCDPISEHNRLYWYRQTLGQGPEFLTYFQNEAQLEKSRLLSDRFSAERPKGSFSTLEIQRTEQGDSAMYLCASSLSGAGANVLTFGAGSRLTVL.

The CDR3 protein is CARSLEGRLTYEQYF. In nucleotides, the CDR3 is TGTGCCAGAAGCTTGGAAGGGAGACTCACCTACGAGCAGTACTTC. This chain connects TRBV5-3 to TRBJ2-7, with D maybe TRBD2 (5 bases). TRBV5-3 is known as an ORF, though its function is uncertain. V lost 0 bases, J lost 2 bases, and 12 bases lay in between. There are 15 residues in the CDR3.

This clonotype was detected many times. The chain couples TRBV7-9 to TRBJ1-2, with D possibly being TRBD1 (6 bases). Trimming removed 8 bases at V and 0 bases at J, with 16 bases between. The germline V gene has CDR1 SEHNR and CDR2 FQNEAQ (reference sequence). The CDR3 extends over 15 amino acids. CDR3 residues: CASDTGLTANYGYTF. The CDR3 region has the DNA TGTGCCAGCGATACAGGGCTAACAGCTAACTATGGCTACACCTTC.

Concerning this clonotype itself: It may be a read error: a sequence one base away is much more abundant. The CDR3 protein is CASSLGDRDNNKQFF. CDR3 DNA sequence: TGCGCCAGCAGCTTGGGAGACAGGGATAACAATAAGCAGTTCTTC. This chain connects TRBV5-1 to TRBJ2-1; 7 bases align to TRBD1. Germline V gives CDR1 SGHRS, CDR2 YFSETQ. The CDR3 extends over 15 amino acids.

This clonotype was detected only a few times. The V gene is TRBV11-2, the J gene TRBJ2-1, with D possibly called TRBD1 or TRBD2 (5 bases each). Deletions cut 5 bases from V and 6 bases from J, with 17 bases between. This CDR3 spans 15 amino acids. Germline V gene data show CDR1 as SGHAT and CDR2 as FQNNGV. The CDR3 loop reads CASSPSGSGGNEQFF. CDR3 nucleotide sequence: TGTGCCAGCAGCCCCAGCGGCAGTGGGGGCAATGAGCAGTTCTTC.

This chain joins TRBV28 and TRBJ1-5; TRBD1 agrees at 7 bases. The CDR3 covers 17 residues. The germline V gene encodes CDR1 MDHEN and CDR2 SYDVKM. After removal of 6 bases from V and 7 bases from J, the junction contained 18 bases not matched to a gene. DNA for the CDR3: TGTGCCAGCAGGGGACAGCTGGATCGAGGCCGAGGGCAGCCCCAGCATTTT. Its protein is CASRGQLDRGRGQPQHF.